This T cell receptor beta chain was captured in a study of metastatic and nonmetastatic thyroid tumors. Study observations and caveats: Reported TCR beta diversity, measured in blood and tumor, was significantly higher for malignant thyroid tumors than for benign nodules.

V gave up 6 bases and J gave up 3 bases, with 17 bases separating them. The CDR3 runs to 15 residues. CDR1 is MNHEY and CDR2 is SVGEGT in the germline V gene. The authors' processing: A papillary thyroid cancer distant-metastasis classifier was built from CDR3 differences across clinicopathological groups. TCRdb redid the clone calls on the PCR reads using MiXCR. The V and J calls reflect TCRdb's pipeline rather than the authors' work. The data contain under 20,000 clones, over 20% of them singletons. This clone was recorded a few times. Its specificity is not known. All patients reached thyroid surgery having received no treatment beforehand.

The V gene is TRBV6-2 or TRBV6-3, the J gene TRBJ1-2; D perhaps matches TRBD1 (5 bases). The TCR sequence derives from a male donor with papillary thyroid cancer or a benign thyroid nodule (not recorded which). Some clones in this sample may be carry-over from other donors' samples. The sequenced sample was blood. The CDR3 reads CASSYPPQGDYGYTF. CDR3 DNA sequence: TGTGCCAGCAGCTACCCCCCTCAGGGTGACTATGGCTACACCTTC.